These 11 T cell receptor beta chains originate from one sample sequenced in a study of identical twins. TCRdb reanalysed the 5' RACE reads using MiXCR and keeps one entry per CDR3 protein. The sample includes 600,000 to 800,000 distinct CDR3 sequences, 21% seen only once; the top ten take more than 4%. This same sample was also taken into another study, of T cells expressing NK-cell markers.

Sequenced input: PBMCs. All receptors come from a woman younger than 30 in good health.

This clonotype was observed a handful of times. The V and J genes are TRBV20-1 and TRBJ1-6; a weak D match, TRBD1 (5 bases). This CDR3 region has 13 residues. Germline CDR1 and CDR2: DFQATT and SNEGSKA (reference sequence). Trimming pared 6 bases from V and 4 bases from J, leaving 10 bases between. The CDR3 DNA sequence: TGCAGTGCCCAGACAGATTATAATTCACCCCTCCACTTT. Amino acids: CSAQTDYNSPLHF.

The chain is built from TRBV5-1 and TRBJ2-2; D not certain. This CDR3 spans 15 amino acids. The germline gives CDR1 SGHRS, CDR2 YFSETQ. V shed 0 bases and J shed 7 bases, with 13 bases lying between them. This chain's CDR3 is CASSLGTPPFGELFF. Written as DNA, the CDR3 is TGCGCCAGCAGCTTGGGGACCCCCCCCTTCGGGGAGCTGTTTTTT.

The chain joins TRBV4-1 to TRBJ2-1, with 13 nucleotides matching TRBD2. J lost 7 bases, V lost 1 base, and 7 bases had no gene match. The CDR3 loop spans 17 amino acids. Germline V gives CDR1 MGHRA, CDR2 YSYEKL. The CDR3 nucleotides read TGCGCCAGCAGCCAAGGACCTGGACTAGCGGGAGTGAATGAGCAGTTCTTC. Residues: CASSQGPGLAGVNEQFF.

This chain links TRBV29-1 with TRBJ2-3, with TRBD1 matching 8 bases. The V gene's germline CDR1 is SQVTM and CDR2 ANQGSEA. CDR3 length: 14 residues. V dropped 4 bases and J dropped 0; count of bases not matched to a gene: 3. This chain's CDR3 is CSVGGQGSTDTQYF. The CDR3 coding sequence is TGCAGCGTTGGAGGACAGGGAAGCACAGATACGCAGTATTTT.

In its sample, this clonotype was seen a few times. The chain recombines TRBV20-1 with TRBJ2-7; perhaps D is TRBD1 or TRBD2 (5 bases each). CDR1 DFQATT and CDR2 SNEGSKA come from the germline V gene (reference sequence). CDR3 length: 12 residues. Trimming took 2 bases from V and 3 from J, leaving 8 bases between them. DNA for the CDR3: TGCAGTGCTAGAAGGGACCACTACGAGCAGTACTTC. Translating it yields CSARRDHYEQYF.

This clonotype was counted between two and nine times. The chain uses TRBV20-1 and TRBJ2-3, with 14 nucleotides matching TRBD2. The J segment lost 4 bases and the V segment lost 2 bases, leaving 2 bases of the junction unmatched. The CDR3 totals 15 residues. Per germline, CDR1 DFQATT and CDR2 SNEGSKA (reference sequence). The CDR3 reads CSARSGLAGADTQYF. As DNA, the CDR3 is TGCAGTGCTAGATCGGGACTAGCGGGGGCAGATACGCAGTATTTT.

This clonotype was seen a few times. The chain combines TRBV12-3 or TRBV12-4 with TRBJ1-5, with D possibly being TRBD1 (6 bases). The CDR3 covers 12 residues. Trimming shortened V by 6 bases and J by 11 bases, and 14 bases separated the two germline ends. The CDR3 DNA reads as TGTGCCAGCAGACTACAGGGTTTGGCCCAGCATTTT. This codes for CASRLQGLAQHF.

The sample holds one count of this clonotype. The rearrangement links TRBV2 to TRBJ2-3; D is ambiguous. From germline, CDR1 is SNHLY and CDR2 FYNNEI. Trimming removed 4 bases at V and 2 bases at J, with 10 bases between. This CDR3 contains 14 residues. Here the CDR3 reads CASSATGLTDTQYF. DNA of the CDR3: TGTGCCAGCAGTGCGACCGGGCTCACAGATACGCAGTATTTT.

This clonotype was seen at least ten times. The chain joins TRBV3-1 to TRBJ2-5; 8 positions match TRBD1. Germline lookup yields CDR1 LGHDT and CDR2 YNNKEL (reference sequence). J was trimmed by 0 bases and V by 4 bases; bases with no gene match: 1. The CDR3 runs to 14 residues. CDR3 DNA sequence: TGTGCCAGCAGCCGACAGGGGTACCAAGAGACCCAGTACTTC. Its translation: CASSRQGYQETQYF.

The chain recombines TRBV20-1 with TRBJ2-3; D is perhaps TRBD1 (5 bases). The germline V gene encodes CDR1 DFQATT and CDR2 SNEGSKA (reference sequence). The CDR3 loop spans 16 amino acids. V dropped 2 bases and J dropped 1 base, with 16 bases sitting between them. CDR3 residues: CSARILGDDGTDTQYF. As DNA, the CDR3 is TGCAGTGCTAGAATCCTAGGGGATGACGGCACAGATACGCAGTATTTT.

This chain joins TRBV15 and TRBJ2-5; D is ambiguous. Germline loops: CDR1 LNHNV, CDR2 YYDKDF (reference sequence). The CDR3 has 15 amino acids. Trimming took off 2 bases at V and 5 bases at J, with 15 bases between the two ends. The CDR3 is CATSRTLGSAETQYF. The CDR3 nucleotides are TGTGCCACCAGCAGAACACTTGGGTCGGCGGAGACCCAGTACTTC.